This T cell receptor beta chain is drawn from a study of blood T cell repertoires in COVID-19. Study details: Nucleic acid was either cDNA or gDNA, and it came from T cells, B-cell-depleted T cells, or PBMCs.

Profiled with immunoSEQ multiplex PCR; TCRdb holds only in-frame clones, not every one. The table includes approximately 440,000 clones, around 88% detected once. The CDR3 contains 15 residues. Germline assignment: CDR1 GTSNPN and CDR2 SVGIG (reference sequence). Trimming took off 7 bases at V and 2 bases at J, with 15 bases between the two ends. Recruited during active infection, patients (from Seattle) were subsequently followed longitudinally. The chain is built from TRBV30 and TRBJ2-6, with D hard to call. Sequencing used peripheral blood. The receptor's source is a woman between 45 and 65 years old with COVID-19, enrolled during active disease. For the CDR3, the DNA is TGTGCCTATTCGGCTGACACAGCTGGGGCCAACGTCCTGACTTTC. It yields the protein CAYSADTAGANVLTF.